The following is a TCR beta chain sequence with its context. Its antigen is unknown. No per-base quality is available; no much larger clone lies one base away. The data originate from a study of blood T cell repertoires in COVID-19 (dated by TCRdb to the early 2020s). About the study as a whole: Samples covering the acute and convalescent phases of COVID-19 were provided by collaborators in the United States, Italy and Spain. The dataset comprised deeply sampled blood TCRbeta repertoires from subjects exposed to, actively infected with, or recovered from COVID-19. Sample metadata almost always included a de-identified subject ID, COVID-19 status, age in years and sex. The repertoires were made available in a free public database intended to serve as a resource for research on the immune response to SARS-CoV-2. Samples came from the ongoing ImmuneRACE study (first 160 participants) plus 1,254 subjects from 6 global collaborators. The material from the prospective study consisted of cDNA or gDNA derived from T cells, B-cell-depleted T cells, or PBMCs. Where HLA class I and class II types were available, the types were taken from metadata supplied by the sample provider, not from assay-based typing.

Points the paper makes about the study in general: The amount of clinical and demographic metadata varied by source and participant and was provided uncurated.

V loses 0 bases, J loses 5 bases, and the germline ends lie 14 bases apart. The CDR3 covers 16 residues, taking in both the cysteine and the phenylalanine. This entry keeps only the CDR3 DNA: 48 bases, framed from base 1. Reading the germline V gene gives CDR1 MNHEY and CDR2 SVGAGI. TCRbeta CDR3 regions were amplified from genomic DNA by means of the immunoSEQ Assay, a bias-controlled multiplex PCR. For the original study's pipeline: Nucleated cell counts per sample were estimated from amplification of reference gene primers within the assay. To quantify the absolute abundance of each unique TCRbeta CDR3 rearrangement, sequence reads were collapsed and filtered. For each sample, productive Simpson clonality was calculated as the square root of Simpson's diversity index across productive rearrangements. TCRdb provides this immuneACCESS table in a form limited to in-frame rearrangements. Some clones are lacking; in checked studies, under half of them reflect an unresolved V gene, and why the rest are absent is not known. V and J calls and clone size are given by that table; D and trimming were obtained from the DNA. This sample comprises around 200,000 clones, about 88% of them detected only once. The ten largest clones take up around 7% of the sample.

Collaborating institutions collected whole blood in K2EDTA tubes following their own protocols. For TCRbeta analysis, collaborators shipped samples in one of three forms: frozen whole blood, isolated PBMCs, or DNA extracted from either of those sample types. Sequences were obtained from peripheral blood. The sequence was obtained from a woman older than 75 in a cohort sampled during active or convalescent COVID-19. The rearranged chain carries TRBV6-5 and TRBJ1-5; the D gene is perhaps TRBD1, on 5 matching bases. The DNA sequence is as follows: TGTGCCAGCAGTTACTCGAAAGGGGCAGGACATCAGCCCCAGCATTTT. This sequence encodes CASSYSKGAGHQPQHF.